This T cell receptor beta chain came from a study of CXCR3-negative and CXCR3-positive naive CD8 T cells. The authors made the TRB cDNA libraries by 5' RACE using UMI labels. Each CDR3 protein gets one entry in TCRdb, which reprocessed the 5' RACE reads and gives no DNA. This sample contains some 54,000 distinct CDR3 sequences. Notes on the study in general: Unlike memory cells, which differed, naive CXCR3-negative and CXCR3-positive cells had similar TRBV-TRBJ usage. Naive cells with CXCR3 showed TRB CDR3s that were more hydrophobic than those in CXCR3-negative naive cells.

About this clonotype itself: Its antigen remains unknown.

Germline lookup yields CDR1 SGHVS and CDR2 FNYEAQ. The CDR3 has 16 amino acids. The chain links TRBV7-6 to TRBJ1-2; TCRdb picks TRBD1, but there is no DNA to check that call. The source of this sequence is a human donor in good health. Some clones in this sample may be carry-over from other donors' samples. The material sequenced was naive CXCR3+ CD8+ T cells from blood. Stated subset: CD45RO-CCR7+CD27+CD95- naive CD8+ T cells expressing CXCR3 (TNR3+). This CDR3 is CASSLMGQGDLRGYTF.